The entry below gives a single T cell receptor beta chain sequence along with its context. This record comes from a study of blood T cell repertoires in COVID-19. This CDR3 comprises 13 residues. Trimming shortened V by 1 base and J by 4 bases, and 5 bases separated the two germline ends. Germline V gene data show CDR1 as KGHSH and CDR2 as LQKENI. TCRdb's copy holds only in-frame clones and misses some; the assay was immunoSEQ multiplex PCR. There are approximately 50,000 clones in the sample; around 86% occur only once, and about 5% lies in the top ten. V usage is TRBV18 and J usage is TRBJ1-5; D is ambiguous. Sequenced material: peripheral blood. This receptor was obtained from a human donor in a cohort sampled during active COVID-19. CDR3 in amino acids: CASSPQRNQPQHF. In DNA form, the CDR3 reads TGTGCCAGCTCACCACAGAGAAATCAGCCCCAGCATTTT.